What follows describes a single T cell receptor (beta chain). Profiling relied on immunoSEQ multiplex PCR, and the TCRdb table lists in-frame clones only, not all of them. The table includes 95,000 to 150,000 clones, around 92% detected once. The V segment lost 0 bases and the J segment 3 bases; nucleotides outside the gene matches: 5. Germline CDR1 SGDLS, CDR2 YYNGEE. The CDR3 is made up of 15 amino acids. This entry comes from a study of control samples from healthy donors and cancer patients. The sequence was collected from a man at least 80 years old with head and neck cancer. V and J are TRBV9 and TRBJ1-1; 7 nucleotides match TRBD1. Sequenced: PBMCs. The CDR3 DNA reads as TGTGCCAGCAGCGTAGGTAACAGGGGATACACTGAAGCTTTCTTT. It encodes CASSVGNRGYTEAFF.